This T cell receptor (beta chain) was captured by sequencing in a study of T cells after yellow fever vaccination. TCRdb reprocessed the 5' RACE reads via MiXCR and lists one record per CDR3 protein. The table includes about 340,000 distinct CDR3 sequences, under 15% detected once. The sample holds a few counts of this clonotype. This CDR3 has 15 residues. Between the trimmed V and J ends, which lost 2 bases and 4 bases, there was a span of 12 bases. Per the germline V gene, CDR1 is MNHEY and CDR2 is SMNVEV (reference sequence). This chain links TRBV27 with TRBJ2-1; D perhaps matches TRBD1 (6 bases). Material: CD4+ T cells sorted from PBMCs, obtained 15 days after the yellow fever booster vaccination. The origin of this receptor is a man aged 18 to 29 who received the YFV17D yellow fever vaccine. In DNA form, the CDR3 reads TGTGCCAGCAGTTTAGACAGGTTAGGGTACAATGAGCAGTTCTTC. This codes for CASSLDRLGYNEQFF.